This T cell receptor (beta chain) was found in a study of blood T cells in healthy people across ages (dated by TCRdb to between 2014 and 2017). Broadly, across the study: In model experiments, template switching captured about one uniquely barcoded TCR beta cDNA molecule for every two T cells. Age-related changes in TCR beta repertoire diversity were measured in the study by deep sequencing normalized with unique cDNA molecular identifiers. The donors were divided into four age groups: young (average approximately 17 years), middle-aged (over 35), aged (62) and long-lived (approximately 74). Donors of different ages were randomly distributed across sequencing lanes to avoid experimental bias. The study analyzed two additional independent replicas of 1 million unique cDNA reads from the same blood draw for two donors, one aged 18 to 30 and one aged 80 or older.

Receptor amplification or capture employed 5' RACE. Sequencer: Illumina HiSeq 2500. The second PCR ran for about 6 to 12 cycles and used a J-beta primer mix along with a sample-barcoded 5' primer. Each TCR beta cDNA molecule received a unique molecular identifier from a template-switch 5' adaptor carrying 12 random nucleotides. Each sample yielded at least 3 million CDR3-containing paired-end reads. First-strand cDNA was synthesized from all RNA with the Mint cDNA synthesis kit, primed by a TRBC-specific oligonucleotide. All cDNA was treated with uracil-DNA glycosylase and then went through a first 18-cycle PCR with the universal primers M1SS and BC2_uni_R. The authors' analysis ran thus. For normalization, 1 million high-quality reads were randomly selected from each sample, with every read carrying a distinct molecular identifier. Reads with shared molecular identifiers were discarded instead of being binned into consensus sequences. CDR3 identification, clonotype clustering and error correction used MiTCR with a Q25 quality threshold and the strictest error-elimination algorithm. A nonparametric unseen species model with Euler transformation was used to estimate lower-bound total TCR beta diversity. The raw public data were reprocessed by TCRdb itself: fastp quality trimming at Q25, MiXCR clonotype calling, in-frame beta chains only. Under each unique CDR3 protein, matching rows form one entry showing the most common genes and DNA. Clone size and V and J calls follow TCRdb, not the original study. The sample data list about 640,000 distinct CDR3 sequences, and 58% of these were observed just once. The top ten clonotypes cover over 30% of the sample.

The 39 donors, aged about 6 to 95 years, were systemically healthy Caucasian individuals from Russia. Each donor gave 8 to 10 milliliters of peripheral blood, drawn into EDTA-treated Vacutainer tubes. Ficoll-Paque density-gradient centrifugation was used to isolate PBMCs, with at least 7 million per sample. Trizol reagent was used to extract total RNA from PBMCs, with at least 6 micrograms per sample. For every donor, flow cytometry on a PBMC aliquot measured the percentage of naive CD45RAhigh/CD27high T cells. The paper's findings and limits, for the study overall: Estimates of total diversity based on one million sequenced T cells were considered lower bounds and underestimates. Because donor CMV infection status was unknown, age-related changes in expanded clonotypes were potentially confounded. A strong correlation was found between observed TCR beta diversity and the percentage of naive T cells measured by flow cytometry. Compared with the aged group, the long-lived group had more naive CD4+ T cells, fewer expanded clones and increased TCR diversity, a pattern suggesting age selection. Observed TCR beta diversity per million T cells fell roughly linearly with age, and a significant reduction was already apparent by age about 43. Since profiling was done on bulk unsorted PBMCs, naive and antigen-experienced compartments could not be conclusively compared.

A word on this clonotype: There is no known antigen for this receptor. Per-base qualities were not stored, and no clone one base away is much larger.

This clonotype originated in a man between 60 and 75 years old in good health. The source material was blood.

The bases read TGTGCCAGCTCACCGGGGGCGAACACTGAAGCTTTCTTT. This gives the protein CASSPGANTEAFF. The rearrangement joined TRBV18 to TRBJ1-1; TRBD1 might be the D gene, on 6 matching bases. Between the V and J ends, shortened by 3 bases and 1 base respectively, the junction contains 6 bases. Based on the germline V gene, the CDR1 and CDR2 sequences are KGHSH and LQKENI. The CDR3 has 13 amino acids, counting the end cysteine and phenylalanine. Kept here is only the CDR3 DNA, which spans 39 bases and is read in frame from base 1.